Included here is one T cell receptor (beta chain) sequence, with context. The target antigen is unknown. The repertoire was sequenced with immunoSEQ multiplex PCR; TCRdb's copy has only in-frame clones and lacks some. The sample consists of about 98,000 clones, 80% to 95% of them appearing once. This sample is part of a study of PD-1 blockade in classical Hodgkin lymphoma. Brentuximab vedotin exposure varied, and every patient relapsed after autologous stem cell transplantation. The study's findings and limits: Healthy donors were reported to have higher baseline TCR diversity than newly diagnosed patients.

Sequences were derived from peripheral blood mononuclear cells (PBMCs), sampled at baseline. The receptor comes from a human donor with classical Hodgkin lymphoma.

The DNA for the CDR3 is TGCGCCAGCAGCCCCCTCCAAACGACAGGGGTAGAGTTCTTC. Protein: CASSPLQTTGVEFF. This chain joins TRBV5-1 and TRBJ2-1; 8 bases are a match to TRBD1. This CDR3 contains 14 residues. Germline CDR1 is SGHRS and CDR2 is YFSETQ. J gave up 14 bases and V 4 bases, and 14 bases lay outside the gene matches.